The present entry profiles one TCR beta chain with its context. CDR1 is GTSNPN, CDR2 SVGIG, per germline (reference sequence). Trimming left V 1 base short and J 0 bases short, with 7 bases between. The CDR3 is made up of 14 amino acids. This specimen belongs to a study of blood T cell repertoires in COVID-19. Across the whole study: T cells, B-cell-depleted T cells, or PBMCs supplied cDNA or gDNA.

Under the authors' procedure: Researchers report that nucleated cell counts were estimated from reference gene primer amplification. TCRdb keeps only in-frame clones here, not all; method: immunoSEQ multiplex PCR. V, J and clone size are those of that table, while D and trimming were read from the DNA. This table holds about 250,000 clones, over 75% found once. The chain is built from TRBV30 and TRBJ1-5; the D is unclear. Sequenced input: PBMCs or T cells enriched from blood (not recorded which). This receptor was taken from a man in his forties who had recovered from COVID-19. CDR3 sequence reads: CAWSATDSNQPQHF. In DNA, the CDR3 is TGTGCCTGGAGTGCAACAGATAGCAATCAGCCCCAGCATTTT. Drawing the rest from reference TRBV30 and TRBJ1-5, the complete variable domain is SQTIHQWPATLVQPVGSPLSLECTVEGTSNPNLYWYRQAAGRGLQLLFYSVGIGQISSEVPQNLSASRPQDRQFILSSKKLLLSDSGFYLCAWSATDSNQPQHFGDGTRLSIL.